The rows below give T cell receptor beta chains drawn from one sample of a study of blood T cell repertoires in COVID-19. Libraries were prepared by immunoSEQ multiplex PCR; TCRdb keeps only in-frame clonotypes and omits some of them. The table has 53,000 or so clones, 79% seen once. Sequencing was performed on peripheral blood. The receptors come from a man in his 60s with acute or convalescent COVID-19. The CDR3 runs from the conserved cysteine through the conserved F or W. The D gene is left open where the match is weak. Only some rows state a clone size, as once, few, many or a class for expanded clones.

d_gene: NA; j_gene: TRBJ2-2; v_gene: TRBV27; abundance: NA; CDR3nt: TGTGCCAGCTACAGGGCAACTTCCGGGGAGCTGTTTTTT; CDR3aa: CASYRATSGELFF
d_gene: NA; j_gene: TRBJ2-7; v_gene: TRBV7-9; abundance: NA; CDR3nt: TGTGCCAGCAGCTCCCGCCGCGACAGTCGCTCCTACGAGCAGTACTTC; CDR3aa: CASSSRRDSRSYEQYF
d_gene: TRBD1; j_gene: TRBJ1-4; v_gene: TRBV5-1; abundance: NA; CDR3nt: TGCGCCAGCAGCAACAGGGGGGCGGTCTCCAATGAAAAACTGTTTTTT; CDR3aa: CASSNRGAVSNEKLFF
d_gene: NA; j_gene: TRBJ1-2; v_gene: TRBV7-2; abundance: NA; CDR3nt: TGTGCCAGCAGCTTAGGGAGGACTTCCAAATACGAGAGCTATGGCTACACCTTC; CDR3aa: CASSLGRTSKYESYGYTF
d_gene: TRBD1; j_gene: TRBJ2-6; v_gene: TRBV28; abundance: NA; CDR3nt: TGTGCCAGCAGGTCAGGGGGACAGGATCTCTCTGGGGCCAACGTCCTGACTTTC; CDR3aa: CASRSGGQDLSGANVLTF
d_gene: TRBD1; j_gene: TRBJ1-5; v_gene: TRBV7-2; abundance: NA; CDR3nt: TGTGCCAGCAGCCAGCGGACAGGGTCAGGACAGCCCCAGCATTTT; CDR3aa: CASSQRTGSGQPQHF
d_gene: NA; j_gene: TRBJ1-5; v_gene: TRBV6-1; abundance: NA; CDR3nt: TGTGCCAGCAGTCCGCGGGGTGTGGTTCAGCCCCAGCATTTT; CDR3aa: CASSPRGVVQPQHF
d_gene: NA; j_gene: TRBJ1-2; v_gene: TRBV9; abundance: NA; CDR3nt: TGTGCCAGCAACCAGGGTAACTATGGCTACACCTTC; CDR3aa: CASNQGNYGYTF
d_gene: NA; j_gene: TRBJ1-5; v_gene: TRBV7-2; abundance: NA; CDR3nt: TGTGCCAGCAGCTTAACGGGGAGTCAGCCCCAGCATTTT; CDR3aa: CASSLTGSQPQHF
d_gene: NA; j_gene: TRBJ1-6; v_gene: TRBV27; abundance: NA; CDR3nt: TGTGCCAGCAGTTTCCACAGGGATGGGTCACCCCTCCACTTT; CDR3aa: CASSFHRDGSPLHF
d_gene: NA; j_gene: TRBJ1-1; v_gene: TRBV4-2; abundance: once; CDR3nt: TGTGCCAGCAGCCCCCCCTGGAACACTGAAGCTTTCTTT; CDR3aa: CASSPPWNTEAFF
d_gene: TRBD1; j_gene: TRBJ1-1; v_gene: TRBV11-2; abundance: NA; CDR3nt: TGTGCCAGCAGCTTAGACGGACAGGGGGCGGAAGCTTTCTTT; CDR3aa: CASSLDGQGAEAFF
d_gene: NA; j_gene: TRBJ2-2; v_gene: TRBV6-4; abundance: NA; CDR3nt: TGTGCCAGCAGTGACCCGACTCATCCCGGGGAGCTGTTTTTT; CDR3aa: CASSDPTHPGELFF
d_gene: TRBD2; j_gene: TRBJ2-1; v_gene: TRBV6-6; abundance: NA; CDR3nt: TGTGCCAGCAGTTACCCCGGACTAGCGGGAGGAGAGCAGTTCTTC; CDR3aa: CASSYPGLAGGEQFF
d_gene: TRBD1; j_gene: TRBJ1-2; v_gene: TRBV18; abundance: few; CDR3nt: TGTGCCAGCTCACCCGAAACAGGGGGAGGCTACACCTTC; CDR3aa: CASSPETGGGYTF
d_gene: TRBD1; j_gene: TRBJ1-5; v_gene: TRBV19; abundance: NA; CDR3nt: TGTGCCAGTAGAGACAGGGGGCATCAGCCCCAGCATTTT; CDR3aa: CASRDRGHQPQHF
d_gene: NA; j_gene: TRBJ2-5; v_gene: TRBV18; abundance: once; CDR3nt: TGTGCCACGATGGAGGAGGTTCGGGGGACCCAGTACTTC; CDR3aa: CATMEEVRGTQYF
d_gene: TRBD2; j_gene: TRBJ2-1; v_gene: TRBV5-4; abundance: NA; CDR3nt: TGTGCCAGCAGAAGGGGAGGGGCGGAAGACCGGCGTGATGAGCAGTTCTTC; CDR3aa: CASRRGGAEDRRDEQFF
d_gene: TRBD1; j_gene: TRBJ2-2; v_gene: TRBV5-1; abundance: NA; CDR3nt: TGCGCCAGCAGCCCTATGACAGGGTCCACCGGGGAGCTGTTTTTT; CDR3aa: CASSPMTGSTGELFF
d_gene: NA; j_gene: TRBJ1-2; v_gene: TRBV19; abundance: NA; CDR3nt: TGTGCCAGAGCCGGAGGGACCAACTATGGCTACACCTTC; CDR3aa: CARAGGTNYGYTF
d_gene: TRBD1; j_gene: TRBJ1-1; v_gene: TRBV7-2; abundance: NA; CDR3nt: TGTGCCAGCAGCCTTGACAGGGGAAGAACTGAAGCTTTCTTT; CDR3aa: CASSLDRGRTEAFF
d_gene: TRBD2; j_gene: TRBJ2-1; v_gene: TRBV23-1; abundance: NA; CDR3nt: TGCGCCAGCAGTCCGATACTACTAGCGGGAGTGGGCAATGAGCAGTTCTTC; CDR3aa: CASSPILLAGVGNEQFF
d_gene: TRBD1; j_gene: TRBJ1-5; v_gene: TRBV6-6; abundance: NA; CDR3nt: TGTGCCAGCAGTTACTTTACGGGACAGGGCAATCAGCCCCAGCATTTT; CDR3aa: CASSYFTGQGNQPQHF